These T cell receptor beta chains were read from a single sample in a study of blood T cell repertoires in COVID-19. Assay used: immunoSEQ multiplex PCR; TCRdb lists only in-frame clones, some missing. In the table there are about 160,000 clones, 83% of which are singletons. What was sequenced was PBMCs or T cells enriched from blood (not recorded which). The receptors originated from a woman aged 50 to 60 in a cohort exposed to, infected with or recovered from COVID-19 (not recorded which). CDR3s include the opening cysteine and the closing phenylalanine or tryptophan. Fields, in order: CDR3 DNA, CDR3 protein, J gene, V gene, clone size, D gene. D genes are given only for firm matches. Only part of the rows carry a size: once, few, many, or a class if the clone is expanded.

CDR3nt: TGTGCCAGCAGTGAACAGGGCCGCAACCAAGAGACCCAGTACTTC
CDR3aa: CASSEQGRNQETQYF
j_gene: TRBJ2-5
v_gene: TRBV2
abundance: NA
d_gene: NA

CDR3nt: TGTGCTAGTGGTTTGTTGGCAGGGCCAACCGGGGAGCTGTTTTTT
CDR3aa: CASGLLAGPTGELFF
j_gene: TRBJ2-2
v_gene: TRBV12-5
abundance: NA
d_gene: NA

CDR3nt: TGTGCCAGCAGCTTTGCAGGCTCCTACGAGCAGTACTTC
CDR3aa: CASSFAGSYEQYF
j_gene: TRBJ2-7
v_gene: TRBV11-2
abundance: few
d_gene: NA

CDR3nt: TGCGCCAGCAGTCTCCGCGTGAGCTCTGGGGCCAACGTCCTGACTTTC
CDR3aa: CASSLRVSSGANVLTF
j_gene: TRBJ2-6
v_gene: TRBV23-1
abundance: NA
d_gene: NA

CDR3nt: TGTGCCAGTAGTACCCCCGGGACAGGGAAAGTCTTGCTCCACTTT
CDR3aa: CASSTPGTGKVLLHF
j_gene: TRBJ1-6
v_gene: TRBV19
abundance: once
d_gene: TRBD1

CDR3nt: TGTGCCAGCAGCGGTACCGGGACTAGCGTGGAGACCCAGTACTTC
CDR3aa: CASSGTGTSVETQYF
j_gene: TRBJ2-5
v_gene: TRBV9
abundance: NA
d_gene: TRBD2

CDR3nt: TGTGCCAGTAGTACACAGTACACTGAAGCTTTCTTT
CDR3aa: CASSTQYTEAFF
j_gene: TRBJ1-1
v_gene: TRBV19
abundance: NA
d_gene: NA

CDR3nt: TGTGCCATCACCCTGGGGGGGGTGGATGGCTACACCTTC
CDR3aa: CAITLGGVDGYTF
j_gene: TRBJ1-2
v_gene: TRBV10-3
abundance: NA
d_gene: NA

CDR3nt: TGCGCCAGCAGCGCATTCGGGGGTGGGACAGGGGCATCAGGGGCCAACGTCCTGACTTTC
CDR3aa: CASSAFGGGTGASGANVLTF
j_gene: TRBJ2-6
v_gene: TRBV5-1
abundance: NA
d_gene: TRBD1

CDR3nt: TGCAGCGGCGGACAGGGAGAAGAGACCCAGTACTTC
CDR3aa: CSGGQGEETQYF
j_gene: TRBJ2-5
v_gene: TRBV29-1
abundance: NA
d_gene: TRBD1

CDR3nt: TGTGCCAGCAGGTTGACAGTGGGTGGCTACACCTTC
CDR3aa: CASRLTVGGYTF
j_gene: TRBJ1-2
v_gene: TRBV6-5
abundance: once
d_gene: NA

CDR3nt: TGTGCCAGCAGTGAAGCGGGACAGGGGGCTGAAAAACTGTTTTTT
CDR3aa: CASSEAGQGAEKLFF
j_gene: TRBJ1-4
v_gene: TRBV2
abundance: NA
d_gene: TRBD1

CDR3nt: TGTGCCAGCAGTTACTCTCACCGGGGATCCGATCAGCCCCAGCATTTT
CDR3aa: CASSYSHRGSDQPQHF
j_gene: TRBJ1-5
v_gene: TRBV6-6
abundance: NA
d_gene: NA

CDR3nt: TGTGCCATCAAAAAAGACAGCAATAATGAAAAACTGTTTTTT
CDR3aa: CAIKKDSNNEKLFF
j_gene: TRBJ1-4
v_gene: TRBV10-3
abundance: NA
d_gene: NA

CDR3nt: TGTGCCACCCGGGACAGGGAATTTGCCGGGGAGCTGTTTTTT
CDR3aa: CATRDREFAGELFF
j_gene: TRBJ2-2
v_gene: TRBV24-1
abundance: NA
d_gene: TRBD1

CDR3nt: TGCAGCGTTCGGACAGGGGCCACGGACACCATATATTTT
CDR3aa: CSVRTGATDTIYF
j_gene: TRBJ1-3
v_gene: TRBV29-1
abundance: NA
d_gene: TRBD1

CDR3nt: TGTGCCAGCAGTTCGGGACTAGCGGGGGCTAATGAGCAGTTCTTC
CDR3aa: CASSSGLAGANEQFF
j_gene: TRBJ2-1
v_gene: TRBV6-2/TRBV6-3
abundance: NA
d_gene: TRBD2

CDR3nt: TGTGCCAGCAGTTTATGGGGACAGGGGGAGAACACTGAAGCTTTCTTT
CDR3aa: CASSLWGQGENTEAFF
j_gene: TRBJ1-1
v_gene: TRBV28
abundance: NA
d_gene: TRBD1

CDR3nt: TGTGCCAGTAGTACCCCCCTTATGTCGGGTCCGAACACTGAAGCTTTCTTT
CDR3aa: CASSTPLMSGPNTEAFF
j_gene: TRBJ1-1
v_gene: TRBV19
abundance: NA
d_gene: NA

CDR3nt: TGTGCCAGCAGCTTGGAACAGGGGAACTATGGCTACACCTTC
CDR3aa: CASSLEQGNYGYTF
j_gene: TRBJ1-2
v_gene: TRBV5-5
abundance: many
d_gene: TRBD1

CDR3nt: TGCGCCAGCAGCCCCCAGGACAGTAGCTCCTACGAGCAGTACTTC
CDR3aa: CASSPQDSSSYEQYF
j_gene: TRBJ2-7
v_gene: TRBV4-1
abundance: NA
d_gene: NA

CDR3nt: TGTGCCAGCTCACCATTGTCGGGACAGTCTAATTCACCCCTCCACTTT
CDR3aa: CASSPLSGQSNSPLHF
j_gene: TRBJ1-6
v_gene: TRBV18
abundance: once
d_gene: TRBD1

CDR3nt: TGTGCCAGTAGTATAGCGCAGGAAAAGCCCACAGATACGCAGTATTTT
CDR3aa: CASSIAQEKPTDTQYF
j_gene: TRBJ2-3
v_gene: TRBV19
abundance: NA
d_gene: NA

CDR3nt: TGTGCCAGCAGTGATAGGGGAGGGACAGATACGCAGTATTTT
CDR3aa: CASSDRGGTDTQYF
j_gene: TRBJ2-3
v_gene: TRBV6-4
abundance: NA
d_gene: TRBD2